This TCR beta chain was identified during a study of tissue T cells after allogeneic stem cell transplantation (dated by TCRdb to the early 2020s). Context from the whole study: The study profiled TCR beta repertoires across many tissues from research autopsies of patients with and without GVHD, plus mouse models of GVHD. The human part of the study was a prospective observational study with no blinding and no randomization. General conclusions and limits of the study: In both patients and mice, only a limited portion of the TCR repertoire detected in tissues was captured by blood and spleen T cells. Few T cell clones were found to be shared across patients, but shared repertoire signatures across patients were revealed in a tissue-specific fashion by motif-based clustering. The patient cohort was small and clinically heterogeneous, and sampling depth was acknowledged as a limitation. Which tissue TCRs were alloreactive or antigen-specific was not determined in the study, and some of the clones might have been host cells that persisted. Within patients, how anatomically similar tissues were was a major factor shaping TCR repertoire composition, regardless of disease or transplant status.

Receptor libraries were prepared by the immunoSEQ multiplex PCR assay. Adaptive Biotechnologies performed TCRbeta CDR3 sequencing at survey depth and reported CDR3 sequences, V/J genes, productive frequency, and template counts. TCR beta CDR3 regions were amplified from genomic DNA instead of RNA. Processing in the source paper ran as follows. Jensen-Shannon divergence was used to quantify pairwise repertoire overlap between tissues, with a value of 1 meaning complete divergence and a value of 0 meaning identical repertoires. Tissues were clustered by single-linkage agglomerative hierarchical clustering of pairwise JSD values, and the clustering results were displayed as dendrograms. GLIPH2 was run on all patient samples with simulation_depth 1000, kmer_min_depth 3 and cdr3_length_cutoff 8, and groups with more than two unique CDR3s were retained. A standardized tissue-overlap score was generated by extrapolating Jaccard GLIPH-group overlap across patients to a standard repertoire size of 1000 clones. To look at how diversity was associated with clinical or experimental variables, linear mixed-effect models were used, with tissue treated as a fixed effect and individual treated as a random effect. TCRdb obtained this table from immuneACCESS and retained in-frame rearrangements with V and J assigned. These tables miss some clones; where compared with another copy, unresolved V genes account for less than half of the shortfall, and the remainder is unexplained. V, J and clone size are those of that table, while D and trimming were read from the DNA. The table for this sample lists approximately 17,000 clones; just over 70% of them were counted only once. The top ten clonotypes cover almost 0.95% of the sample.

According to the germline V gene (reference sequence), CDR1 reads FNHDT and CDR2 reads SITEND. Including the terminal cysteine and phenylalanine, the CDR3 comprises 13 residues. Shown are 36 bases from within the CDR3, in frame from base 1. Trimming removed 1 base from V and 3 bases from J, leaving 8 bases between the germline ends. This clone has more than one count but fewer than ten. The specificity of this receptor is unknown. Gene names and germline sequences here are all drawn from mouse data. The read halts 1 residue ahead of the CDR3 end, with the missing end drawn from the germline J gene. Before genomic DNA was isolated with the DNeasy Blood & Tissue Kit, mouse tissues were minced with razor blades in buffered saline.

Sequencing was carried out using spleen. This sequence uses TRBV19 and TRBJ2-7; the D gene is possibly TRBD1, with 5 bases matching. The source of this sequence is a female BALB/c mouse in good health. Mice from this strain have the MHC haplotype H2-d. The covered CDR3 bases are TGTGCCAGCAGTATACAGGACAACTATGAACAGTAC. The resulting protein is CASSIQDNYEQY. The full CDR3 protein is CASSIQDNYEQYF.